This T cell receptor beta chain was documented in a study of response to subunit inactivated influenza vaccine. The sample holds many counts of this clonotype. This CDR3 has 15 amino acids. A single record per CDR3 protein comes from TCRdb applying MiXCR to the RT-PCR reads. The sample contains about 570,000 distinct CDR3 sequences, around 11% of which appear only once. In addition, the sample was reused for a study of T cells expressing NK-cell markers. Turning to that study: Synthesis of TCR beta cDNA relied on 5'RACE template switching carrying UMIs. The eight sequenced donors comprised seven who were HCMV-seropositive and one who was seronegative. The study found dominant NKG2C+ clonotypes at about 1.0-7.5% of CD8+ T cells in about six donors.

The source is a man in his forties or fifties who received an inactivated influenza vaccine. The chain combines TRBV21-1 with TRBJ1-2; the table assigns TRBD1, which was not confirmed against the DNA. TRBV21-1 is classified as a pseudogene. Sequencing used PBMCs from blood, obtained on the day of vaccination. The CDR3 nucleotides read TGTGCCAGCAGCAGTAGACAGCACCTTAACTATGGCTACACCTTC. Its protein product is CASSSRQHLNYGYTF.